One sample yielded the 32 T cell receptor beta chains listed below, sequenced in a study of cytomegalovirus exposure and HLA in healthy donors. The PCR had 60 Vbeta and 13 Jbeta primers. Profiled with immunoSEQ multiplex PCR; TCRdb holds only in-frame clones, not every one. The table includes about 240,000 clones, 70% to 90% detected once. Sequencing was done on a sample of PBMCs. These TCRs come from a woman in her sixties in good health and CMV-seropositive.

The chain combines TRBV29-1 with TRBJ2-5, with TRBD2 as a possible D gene (5 bases). Germline V CDR1 and CDR2: SQVTM, ANQGSEA. Trimming removed 5 bases at V and 4 bases at J, with 14 bases between. This CDR3 spans 13 amino acids. The CDR3 loop reads CSVRRVLGETQYF. For the CDR3, the DNA is TGCAGCGTTAGGCGGGTGCTCGGAGAGACCCAGTACTTC.

V is TRBV7-9 and J is TRBJ2-7, with 11 nucleotides matching TRBD2. V shed 2 bases, J shed 4 bases, and the junction held 4 bases outside the gene matches. Germline V lookup: CDR1 SEHNR, CDR2 FQNEAQ (reference sequence). The CDR3 runs to 15 residues. The CDR3 DNA reads TGTGCCAGCAGCTTATCTACTAGCGGGAGTTACGAGCAGTACTTC. Translated: CASSLSTSGSYEQYF.

The chain joins TRBV5-1 to TRBJ1-1; 7 nucleotides match TRBD1. This CDR3 is built from 14 residues. CDR1 and CDR2 (germline): SGHRS, YFSETQ. The V and J ends lost 5 bases and 11 bases, in that order; junction bases with no gene match: 15. The CDR3 sequence: CASSSGTQGVDAFF. Written as DNA, the CDR3 is TGCGCCAGCAGTTCCGGGACCCAGGGGGTTGACGCTTTCTTT.

The genes are TRBV9 and TRBJ1-2; tentatively, D is TRBD1 (6 bases). CDR1 and CDR2 from the germline V gene are SGDLS and YYNGEE. V lost 7 bases to trimming and J lost 5 bases, with 12 bases between them. The CDR3 is 12 amino acids. DNA for the CDR3: TGTGCCAGCGTTGGGCAGGGGTATGGCTACACCTTC. Its protein is CASVGQGYGYTF.

This chain connects TRBV5-1 to TRBJ2-5; TRBD1 matches 9 bases. Trimming at V came to 3 bases and at J to 5 bases, leaving 8 bases not matched to a gene. Germline CDR1 SGHRS, CDR2 YFSETQ. The CDR3 runs to 15 residues. The CDR3 spells CASSSTGTGYETQYF. The CDR3 DNA follows: TGCGCCAGCAGCTCGACCGGGACAGGGTATGAGACCCAGTACTTC.

The chain employs TRBV2 and TRBJ1-5, with D possibly matching TRBD1 (6 bases). V gave up 5 bases and J gave up 8 bases, with 16 bases separating them. The CDR3 covers 14 residues. The germline V gene encodes CDR1 SNHLY and CDR2 FYNNEI. For the CDR3, the DNA is TGTGCCAGCAGTCCGGGCACAGGGCATAAGCCCCAGCATTTT. Translation: CASSPGTGHKPQHF. Using reference TRBV2 and TRBJ1-5 for the parts outside the CDR3, the full variable domain is EPEVTQTPSHQVTQMGQEVILRCVPISNHLYFYWYRQILGQKVEFLVSFYNNEISEKSEIFDDQFSVERPDGSNFTLKIRSTKLEDSAMYFCASSPGTGHKPQHFGDGTRLSIL.

The chain joins TRBV7-2 to TRBJ1-2; unclear D gene. Trimming took off 5 bases at V and 4 bases at J, with 11 bases between the two ends. This CDR3 has 13 residues. The germline CDR1 and CDR2 sequences are SGHTA and FQGNSA. CDR3 region: CASSPMEGYGYTF. CDR3 nucleotide sequence: TGTGCCAGCAGCCCCATGGAGGGCTATGGCTACACCTTC.

The chain couples TRBV15 to TRBJ2-3, with D possibly TRBD2 on 6 matching bases. Trimming shortened V by 5 bases and J by 10 bases, and 13 bases separated the two germline ends. The CDR3 consists of 12 residues. CDR1 is LNHNV, CDR2 YYDKDF, per germline (reference sequence). In nucleotides, the CDR3 is TGTGCCACCAGCGGGAGTCGGAGGGCGCAGTATTTT. This encodes CATSGSRRAQYF.

This rearrangement joins TRBV9 to TRBJ2-5; TRBD1 matches at 11 bases. CDR1 is SGDLS and CDR2 is YYNGEE in the germline V gene. The CDR3 totals 16 residues. The trim removed 5 bases at V and 1 base at J, leaving 7 bases unmatched. CDR3 amino acids: CASRPGTGGGQETQYF. The DNA for the CDR3 is TGTGCCAGCAGACCTGGGACAGGGGGTGGCCAAGAGACCCAGTACTTC. Complete variable domain (other parts from reference TRBV9 and TRBJ2-5): DSGVTQTPKHLITATGQRVTLRCSPRSGDLSVYWYQQSLDQGLQFLIQYYNGEERAKGNILERFSAQQFPDLHSELNLSSLELGDSALYFCASRPGTGGGQETQYFGPGTRLLVL.

This clone has more than one count but fewer than ten. The rearrangement links TRBV28 to TRBJ2-5, with D tentatively TRBD1 (6 bases). The CDR3 consists of 14 residues. Germline V gene lookup returns CDR1 MDHEN and CDR2 SYDVKM. V gave up 6 bases and J gave up 2 bases, with 13 bases separating them. CDR3 sequence (DNA): TGTGCCAGCAGGATACAGGGTTCGCAAGAGACCCAGTACTTC. It yields the protein CASRIQGSQETQYF.

The V and J genes are TRBV5-6 and TRBJ1-3; 10 nucleotides align to TRBD1. The CDR3 is 14 residues long. The trim removed 3 bases at V and 5 bases at J, leaving 2 bases unmatched. Germline lookup yields CDR1 SGHDT and CDR2 YYEEEE. CDR3 in DNA: TGTGCCAGCAGCTGGGGACAGGGGAGAAACACCATATATTTT. It codes for CASSWGQGRNTIYF.

The chain couples TRBV13 to TRBJ2-2; D gene ambiguous. Trimming stripped 3 bases from V and 4 bases from J, with 6 bases between. Germline-derived CDR1 and CDR2 are PRHDT and FYEKMQ (reference sequence). The CDR3 extends over 13 amino acids. The CDR3 sequence is CASSLRGTGELFF. In DNA, the CDR3 is TGTGCCAGCAGCTTGCGCGGCACCGGGGAGCTGTTTTTT.

This rearrangement joins TRBV9 to TRBJ2-4, with D possibly TRBD2 on 6 matching bases. Deletions cut 3 bases from V and 7 bases from J, with 11 bases between. The V gene's germline CDR1 is SGDLS and CDR2 YYNGEE. The CDR3 consists of 13 residues. The CDR3 is CASSGGGTNIQYF. In DNA, the CDR3 is TGTGCCAGCAGCGGTGGAGGGACGAACATTCAGTACTTC.

The chain carries TRBV5-6 and TRBJ2-1, with D perhaps TRBD2 (6 bases). Germline V CDR1 and CDR2: SGHDT, YYEEEE. V dropped 0 bases and J dropped 7 bases, with 14 bases sitting between them. The CDR3 length is 15 residues. The CDR3 here is CASSLGLVKVNEQFF. CDR3 nucleotide sequence: TGTGCCAGCAGCTTGGGACTAGTAAAGGTAAATGAGCAGTTCTTC.

The V call is TRBV6-5, the J call TRBJ2-7; D is perhaps TRBD1 (5 bases). CDR3 size: 15 residues. In germline, CDR1 is MNHEY, CDR2 SVGAGI. V was trimmed by 0 bases and J by 3 bases, leaving 12 bases between them. Here the CDR3 DNA reads TGTGCCAGCAGTTACTCGTTGGGGCGGAACTACGAGCAGTACTTC. Encoded protein: CASSYSLGRNYEQYF.

V is TRBV5-1 and J is TRBJ1-1, with 8 bases fitting TRBD1. CDR1 is SGHRS, CDR2 YFSETQ, per germline. Trimming at V came to 4 bases and at J to 5 bases, leaving 4 bases not matched to a gene. The CDR3 has 13 residues. This chain's CDR3 is CASSQGADTEAFF. The CDR3 DNA reads as TGCGCCAGCAGCCAGGGGGCCGATACTGAAGCTTTCTTT.

The genes are TRBV7-9 and TRBJ2-4, with 7 bases identical to TRBD1. Germline trimming cut 1 base from V and 6 bases from J; bases unmatched to any gene: 3. The CDR3 is 14 amino acids. From germline, CDR1 is SEHNR and CDR2 FQNEAQ (reference sequence). The CDR3 sequence is CASSLVQGVNIQYF. CDR3 bases: TGTGCCAGCAGCTTAGTGCAGGGGGTAAACATTCAGTACTTC.

The chain links TRBV4-1 to TRBJ1-5, with 7 positions matching TRBD1. Germline assignment: CDR1 MGHRA and CDR2 YSYEKL. After removal of 3 bases from V and 3 bases from J, the junction contained 8 bases not matched to a gene. The CDR3 is made up of 16 amino acids. The CDR3 here is CASSQTNRGFNQPQHF. CDR3 DNA sequence: TGCGCCAGCAGCCAGACAAACAGGGGATTCAATCAGCCCCAGCATTTT.

The chain employs TRBV28 and TRBJ1-1; unclear D gene. V was pared by 6 bases and J by 0 bases, with 20 bases between. The CDR3 has 17 residues. The germline CDR1 and CDR2 sequences are MDHEN and SYDVKM. CDR3 residues: CASSLPRAGTLNTEAFF. The CDR3 nucleotides read TGTGCCAGCAGCCTCCCGAGGGCAGGTACTTTGAACACTGAAGCTTTCTTT.

The rearrangement uses TRBV2 and TRBJ2-1, with 8 nucleotides matching TRBD2. CDR3 size: 15 residues. Trimming removed 10 bases from V and 2 bases from J; junction bases left unmatched: 10. Germline CDR1 SNHLY, CDR2 FYNNEI. The CDR3 is CATTSASGPYNEQFF. The CDR3, as DNA: TGTGCCACCACGTCGGCTAGCGGGCCCTACAATGAGCAGTTCTTC.

This clone has a handful of counts. This chain uses TRBV6-5 with TRBJ1-5, with TRBD1 as a possible D gene (6 bases). CDR3 size: 14 residues. V shed 4 bases and J shed 2 bases, with 9 bases lying between them. Germline V gene data show CDR1 as MNHEY and CDR2 as SVGAGI. CDR3 nucleotides: TGTGCCAGCAGTTCCAGGGGCGGCAATCAGCCCCAGCATTTT. Encoded protein: CASSSRGGNQPQHF.

The chain is built from TRBV9 and TRBJ2-1; 9 nucleotides agree with TRBD2. Looked up from germline, CDR1 is SGDLS and CDR2 is YYNGEE. This CDR3 comprises 17 residues. With V trimmed by 3 bases and J by 4 bases, 11 bases remained unmatched. CDR3 bases: TGTGCCAGCAGCGCCGACTTTACTAGCGGGTTTTACAATGAGCAGTTCTTC. Protein sequence: CASSADFTSGFYNEQFF.

In this sample, this clone turned up a few times. The V and J genes are TRBV7-8 and TRBJ1-6, with 8 bases matching TRBD1. This CDR3 contains 13 residues. J lost 11 bases, V lost 5 bases, and 5 bases had no gene match. Per the germline V gene, CDR1 is SGHVS and CDR2 is FQNEAQ. CDR3 amino acids: CASSPDRVAPLHF. In DNA form, the CDR3 reads TGTGCCAGCAGCCCGGACAGGGTCGCACCCCTCCACTTT.

The V and J genes are TRBV10-2 and TRBJ1-5; tentative D call: TRBD1 (6 bases). The CDR3 has 13 residues. CDR1 and CDR2 from the germline V gene are WSHSY and SAAADI. Deletions cut 4 bases from V and 7 bases from J, with 11 bases between. The chain's CDR3 is CASSATGFQPQHF. CDR3 DNA: TGCGCCAGCAGTGCCACAGGGTTCCAGCCCCAGCATTTT.

This chain links TRBV5-4 with TRBJ1-1; D is unclear. This CDR3 has 14 residues. The germline V and J ends were trimmed by 1 base and 0 bases, with 7 bases remaining between them. Looked up from germline, CDR1 is SGHNT and CDR2 is YYREEE (reference sequence). The CDR3 here is CASSLSGLNTEAFF. The CDR3 DNA is TGTGCCAGCAGCTTGAGCGGATTGAACACTGAAGCTTTCTTT.

The chain joins TRBV11-2 to TRBJ2-7; TRBD1 matches 8 bases. This CDR3 is built from 15 residues. Germline V lookup: CDR1 SGHAT, CDR2 FQNNGV. Trimming at V came to 5 bases and at J to 1 base, leaving 7 bases not matched to a gene. As DNA, the CDR3 is TGTGCCAGCAGCCCACTAGGGACAGGATCCTACGAGCAGTACTTC. Translated, it gives CASSPLGTGSYEQYF.

The chain recombines TRBV27 with TRBJ2-1, with TRBD2 identical over 9 bases. The CDR3 is 14 amino acids. Germline V gene data show CDR1 as MNHEY and CDR2 as SMNVEV (reference sequence). The trim removed 8 bases at V and 5 bases at J, leaving 7 bases unmatched. The CDR3 is CASLRLAGHNEQFF. Here the CDR3 DNA reads TGTGCCAGCCTCCGGCTAGCGGGACACAATGAGCAGTTCTTC.

This rearrangement joins TRBV18 to TRBJ1-3; 11 nucleotides line up with TRBD1. This CDR3 has 17 amino acids. V dropped 3 bases and J dropped 5; count of bases not matched to a gene: 9. Germline V CDR1 and CDR2: KGHSH, LQKENI. The CDR3 DNA reads as TGTGCCAGCTCACCTGGGATGTGGACAGGGGGCCGAAACACCATATATTTT. As protein: CASSPGMWTGGRNTIYF.

The rearrangement joins TRBV7-2 to TRBJ2-4, with TRBD2 matching over 14 bases. Germline V gives CDR1 SGHTA, CDR2 FQGNSA. CDR3 size: 16 residues. With 5 bases clipped from V and 9 bases from J, the junction kept 9 bases outside the gene matches. The DNA of the CDR3 is TGTGCCAGCAGCCCCGGGACTAGCGGGAGACAGGTCATTCAGTACTTC. It codes for CASSPGTSGRQVIQYF.

This clone came up once. V and J are TRBV5-6 and TRBJ2-7; D perhaps matches TRBD2 (5 bases). Germline V gene lookup returns CDR1 SGHDT and CDR2 YYEEEE. The CDR3 is 14 residues long. The V end lost 2 bases, the J end lost 2 bases, and 11 bases lay between the germline ends. CDR3 loop: CASSFSSGTYEQYF. As DNA, the CDR3 is TGTGCCAGCAGCTTTTCATCGGGAACCTACGAGCAGTACTTC.

V is TRBV5-5 and J is TRBJ1-1; D may be TRBD1 (6 bases). Trimming took 3 bases from V and 6 from J, leaving 12 bases between them. Germline V gene data show CDR1 as SGHKS and CDR2 as YYEKEE (reference sequence). This CDR3 region has 13 residues. DNA for the CDR3: TGTGCCAGCAGCTGGACAGATGTTGCTGAAGCTTTCTTT. It specifies CASSWTDVAEAFF.

The gene calls are TRBV6-1 and TRBJ1-2; no definite D call. Germline V gives CDR1 MNHNS, CDR2 SASEGT. This CDR3 region has 12 residues. With 7 bases removed from V and 4 bases from J, the gap between germline ends came to 10 bases. CDR3 nucleotide sequence: TGTGCCAGCACGGAGGTGCGCTATGGCTACACCTTC. Translating it yields CASTEVRYGYTF.